This T cell receptor beta chain was retrieved from a study of cytomegalovirus exposure and HLA in healthy donors. Study observations and caveats: Presence/absence analyses took donor sequencing depth as roughly uniform.

Vbeta (60) and Jbeta (13) primers were used in the PCR. TCRdb keeps only in-frame clones here, not all; method: immunoSEQ multiplex PCR. Of 200,000 or so clones in the sample, over 70% are singletons; the top ten hold approximately 2%. This CDR3 has 15 amino acids. CDR1 is SGHTS, CDR2 YDEGEE, per germline. The ends were cut back, 4 bases at V and 1 base at J, with 14 bases in the middle. Regarding this clone: What it recognizes is unknown.

Material for sequencing was PBMCs. This receptor was taken from a woman under 30 in good health and CMV-seropositive. The J gene is TRBJ1-1, the V gene TRBV5-8; D unclear. CDR3 amino acids: CASSLGRSRNTEAFF. The CDR3 DNA reads as TGTGCCAGCAGCCTGGGGAGGAGTAGGAACACTGAAGCTTTCTTT.